A single sample is the source of the 10 T cell receptor beta chains below, sequenced in a study of cytomegalovirus exposure and HLA in healthy donors. The study ran its PCR with 60 Vbeta and 13 Jbeta primers. Assay used: immunoSEQ multiplex PCR; TCRdb lists only in-frame clones, some missing. The sample yields 200,000 or so clones, 82% seen once. The specimen sequenced was PBMCs. These receptors were collected from a woman between 45 and 60 years old in good health and CMV-seropositive.

This clone was counted between two and nine times. The chain joins TRBV7-2 to TRBJ2-1; D remains ambiguous. Trimming took off 1 base at V and 0 bases at J, with 10 bases between the two ends. The germline gives CDR1 SGHTA, CDR2 FQGNSA. CDR3 length: 16 amino acids. Here the CDR3 reads CASSLDELNSYNEQFF. In DNA form, the CDR3 reads TGTGCCAGCAGCTTAGACGAACTTAACTCCTACAATGAGCAGTTCTTC.

The chain joins TRBV7-8 to TRBJ2-2; 7 nucleotides align to TRBD1. After removal of 11 bases from V and 3 bases from J, the junction contained 18 bases not matched to a gene. CDR3 size: 17 residues. CDR1 SGHVS and CDR2 FQNEAQ come from the germline V gene. The CDR3 DNA is TGTGCCTCCCGAGCTAAGTGGCGCAGGGGGTACACCGGGGAGCTGTTTTTT. It codes for CASRAKWRRGYTGELFF. The full variable domain, with the rest looked up from reference TRBV7-8 and TRBJ2-2, is GAGVSQSPRYKVAKRGQDVALRCDPISGHVSLFWYQQALGQGPEFLTYFQNEAQLDKSGLPSDRFFAERPEGSVSTLKIQRTQQEDSAVYLCASRAKWRRGYTGELFFGEGSRLTVL.

This chain's CDR3 is CASSQGLGVATGELFF. The CDR3 DNA sequence: TGTGCCAGCAGCCAAGGATTAGGGGTGGCCACCGGGGAGCTGTTTTTT. This chain joins TRBV7-2 and TRBJ2-2; TRBD1 is a possible D gene (5 bases). V lost 5 bases and J lost 4, with 17 bases in between. The CDR3 has 16 residues. Germline V gives CDR1 SGHTA, CDR2 FQGNSA.

The chain recombines TRBV7-9 with TRBJ2-1, with 8 positions matching TRBD1. Germline assignment: CDR1 SEHNR and CDR2 FQNEAQ (reference sequence). The CDR3 totals 13 residues. V was pared by 6 bases and J by 5 bases, with 3 bases of the junction left unmatched. The DNA of the CDR3 is TGTGCCAGCAGTTCGGGACAGGACAATGAGCAGTTCTTC. Protein: CASSSGQDNEQFF.

The CDR3 DNA is TGTGCCAGCAGCCCTAGACTAGCGGGAGGTATCTACAATGAGCAGTTCTTC. This sequence encodes CASSPRLAGGIYNEQFF. This rearrangement joins TRBV7-9 to TRBJ2-1; 13 bases map to TRBD2. This CDR3 region has 17 residues. J lost 3 bases, V lost 5 bases, and 7 bases had no gene match. Germline CDR1 and CDR2: SEHNR and FQNEAQ (reference sequence).

The J gene is TRBJ2-5, the V gene TRBV28, with 8 bases lining up with TRBD1. The V gene's germline CDR1 is MDHEN and CDR2 SYDVKM. CDR3 length equals 14 residues. The V gene end was trimmed by 8 bases and the J gene end by 3 bases; junction bases not matched to a gene: 8. CDR3 sequence (DNA): TGTGCCAGCTCTTCGGGACAGGACGAAGAGACCCAGTACTTC. Residues: CASSSGQDEETQYF.

The gene calls are TRBV7-2 and TRBJ1-4; TRBD1 aligns across 11 bases. The V and J ends lost 4 bases and 10 bases, in that order; junction bases with no gene match: 5. The CDR3 covers 14 residues. Germline V CDR1 and CDR2: SGHTA, FQGNSA. DNA of the CDR3: TGTGCCAGCAGCTGGACAGGGGGCGATGCAAAACTGTTTTTT. Its protein product is CASSWTGGDAKLFF.

The V and J genes are TRBV28 and TRBJ2-5; 8 bases line up with TRBD2. Trimming at V came to 10 bases and at J to 5 bases, leaving 6 bases not matched to a gene. The CDR3 is 12 amino acids. CDR1 MDHEN and CDR2 SYDVKM come from the germline V gene. This chain's CDR3 is CATTGGIETQYF. Written as DNA, the CDR3 is TGTGCCACGACGGGGGGGATTGAGACCCAGTACTTC. The complete variable domain, with remaining parts taken from reference TRBV28 and TRBJ2-5, reads DVKVTQSSRYLVKRTGEKVFLECVQDMDHENMFWYRQDPGLGLRLIYFSYDVKMKEKGDIPEGYSVSREKKERFSLILESASTNQTSMYLCATTGGIETQYFGPGTRLLVL.

The V and J genes are TRBV5-1 and TRBJ2-7, with TRBD2 identical over 13 bases. The V gene end was trimmed by 1 base and the J gene end by 5 bases; junction bases not matched to a gene: 9. Germline values: CDR1 SGHRS, CDR2 YFSETQ. The CDR3 runs 17 residues. The CDR3 spells CASSLPPETSGRNEQYF. The DNA for the CDR3 is TGCGCCAGCAGCTTGCCTCCCGAGACTAGCGGGAGGAACGAGCAGTACTTC.

The genes are TRBV6-5 and TRBJ1-5, with 7 bases fitting TRBD1. The CDR3 loop spans 14 amino acids. Germline V gives CDR1 MNHEY, CDR2 SVGAGI. V lost 5 bases, J lost 3 bases, and 4 bases stayed unmatched. CDR3 sequence: CASSVTGTNQPQHF. For the CDR3, the DNA is TGTGCCAGCAGTGTGACAGGGACCAATCAGCCCCAGCATTTT.